What follows describes a single T cell receptor (beta chain). Its antigen remains unidentified. Germline V gives CDR1 LNHDA, CDR2 SQIVND (reference sequence). J was trimmed by 0 bases and V by 8 bases; bases with no gene match: 4. The CDR3 covers 15 residues. The record originates from a study of T cell responses to AZD1222 COVID-19 vaccine. Libraries were prepared by immunoSEQ multiplex PCR; TCRdb keeps only in-frame clonotypes and omits some of them. This table holds 200,000 or so clones, approximately 94% found once. Study outcomes and limitations: Donors in the cohort were predominantly white British and more often female, and clonal diversity was possibly underestimated. It was only a handful of AZD1222 recipients who were seropositive at baseline.

This specimen consisted of peripheral blood, obtained on day 0 of AZD1222 vaccination. This sequence originates from an adult in good health. V is TRBV19 and J is TRBJ2-7, with TRBD2 matching 13 bases. CDR3 DNA sequence: TGTGCCAGTCGAGGACTAGCGGGAGCCTCCTACGAGCAGTACTTC. It encodes CASRGLAGASYEQYF.